This T cell receptor beta chain was recovered during a study of naive and memory T cell subsets. Study-wide results and caveats: Activation and differentiation may alter RNA-based TCR counts.

Germline V gene sequence: CDR1 SGHRS, CDR2 YFSETQ. V lost 1 base to trimming and J lost 5 bases, with 12 bases between them. The CDR3 loop spans 14 amino acids. After CD4 positive bead selection, the CD4-negative fraction gave CD8 T cells. This clonotype was seen at least ten times. Its antigen is currently unknown. The beta constant-region primer was an equimolar mix of two oligonucleotides covering TRBC1 and TRBC2. A single record per CDR3 protein comes from TCRdb applying MiXCR to the UMI-ligation and nested PCR reads. In the table there are around 90,000 distinct CDR3 sequences, 6% to 7.5% of which are singletons.

Sequencing input: central memory CD4+ T cells from blood. J is TRBJ2-5 and V is TRBV5-1, with no clear D. The source of this sequence is a human donor in good health. CDR3 region: CASSLTQKGETQYF. The DNA of the CDR3 is TGCGCCAGCAGCTTGACCCAAAAGGGTGAGACCCAGTACTTC.